The following is a T cell receptor (beta chain) sequence with its context. Germline CDR1 SSHAT, CDR2 FNYEAQ (reference sequence). J was trimmed by 0 bases and V by 5 bases; bases with no gene match: 6. The length of the CDR3 is 15 residues. Only in-frame clones appear in the TCRdb table, and some are missing; sequencing was by immunoSEQ multiplex PCR. Here the sample spans tens of thousands of clones, 80% to 90% being singletons. This sample stems from a study of blood T cell repertoires in COVID-19. The chain uses TRBV7-7 and TRBJ2-5, with TRBD1 matching 7 bases. Input material: peripheral blood. This clonotype originated in a human donor with acute or convalescent COVID-19. The donor label of this sample is uncertain. CDR3 DNA: TGTGCCAGCAGCCGAACCGGGACAGACCAAGAGACCCAGTACTTC. Translation: CASSRTGTDQETQYF.